This TCR beta chain was identified in a study of PD-1 blockade in classical Hodgkin lymphoma. Study conclusions and caveats: By cycle point C4D1, TCR diversity had risen significantly in CD4+ cells (but not CD8+ cells). What caused the repertoire differences, perhaps disease activity or prior therapy, remains undefined. Complete responders had baseline diversity similar to newly diagnosed patients.

The method was immunoSEQ multiplex PCR; TCRdb's version includes in-frame clones alone and lacks a portion of them. The sample consists of approximately 26,000 clones, 69% of them appearing once. About this clone: The antigen is undetermined.

Autologous stem cell transplantation was followed by relapse in every patient, and brentuximab vedotin exposure varied. Germline V gene sequence: CDR1 SGHTA, CDR2 FQGNSA. The CDR3 sequence is 16 residues long. Losses at the gene ends were 1 base for V and 5 bases for J; bases not matched to a gene: 8. The sequence came from a human donor with classical Hodgkin lymphoma. Sequenced here: peripheral blood mononuclear cells (PBMCs), sampled at baseline. The J gene is TRBJ2-5, the V gene TRBV7-2; TRBD2 aligns across 9 bases. CDR3 amino acids: CASSLVAGGHHETQYF. CDR3 bases: TGTGCCAGCAGCTTAGTGGCGGGGGGGCATCATGAGACCCAGTACTTC.